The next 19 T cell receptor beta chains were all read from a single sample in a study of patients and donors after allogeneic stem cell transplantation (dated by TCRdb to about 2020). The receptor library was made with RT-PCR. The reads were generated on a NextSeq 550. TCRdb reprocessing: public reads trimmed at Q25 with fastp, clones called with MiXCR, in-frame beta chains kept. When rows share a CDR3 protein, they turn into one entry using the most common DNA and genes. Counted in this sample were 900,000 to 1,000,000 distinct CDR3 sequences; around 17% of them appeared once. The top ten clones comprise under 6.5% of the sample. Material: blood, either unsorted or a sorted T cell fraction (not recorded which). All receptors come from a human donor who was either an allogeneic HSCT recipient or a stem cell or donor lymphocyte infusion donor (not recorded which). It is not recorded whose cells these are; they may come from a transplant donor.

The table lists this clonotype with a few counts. The CDR3 sequence is CASGLGRTSVSYEQYF. For the CDR3, the DNA is TGTGCTAGTGGTTTGGGCCGGACTAGCGTCTCCTACGAGCAGTACTTC. This chain connects TRBV12-5 to TRBJ2-7; 9 bases map to TRBD2. The junction had 4 bases not matched to a gene; V was cut back by 1 base and J by 0 bases. The germline V gene has CDR1 LGHNT and CDR2 FRNRAP. The length of the CDR3 is 16 residues.

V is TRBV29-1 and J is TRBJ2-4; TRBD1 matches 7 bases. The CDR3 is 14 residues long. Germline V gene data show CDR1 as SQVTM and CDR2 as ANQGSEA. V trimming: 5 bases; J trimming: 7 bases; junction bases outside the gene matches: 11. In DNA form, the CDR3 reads TGCAGCGTTAGGTTGGGACAGTCGAACAACATTCAGTACTTC. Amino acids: CSVRLGQSNNIQYF.

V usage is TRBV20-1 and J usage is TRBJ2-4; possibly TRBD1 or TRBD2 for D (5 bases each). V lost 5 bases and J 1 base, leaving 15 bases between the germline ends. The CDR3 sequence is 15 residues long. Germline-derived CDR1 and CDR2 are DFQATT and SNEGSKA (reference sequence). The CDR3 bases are TGCAGTGCTGTCCGGGACCCGAGGGCCAAAAACATTCAGTACTTC. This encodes CSAVRDPRAKNIQYF.

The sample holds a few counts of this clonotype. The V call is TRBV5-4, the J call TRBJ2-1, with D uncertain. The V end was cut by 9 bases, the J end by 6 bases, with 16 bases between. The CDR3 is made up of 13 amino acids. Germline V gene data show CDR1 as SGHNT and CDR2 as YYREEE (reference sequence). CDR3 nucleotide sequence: TGTGCCATCCCGGGCCCAGAACTCAATGAGCAGTTCTTC. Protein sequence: CAIPGPELNEQFF.

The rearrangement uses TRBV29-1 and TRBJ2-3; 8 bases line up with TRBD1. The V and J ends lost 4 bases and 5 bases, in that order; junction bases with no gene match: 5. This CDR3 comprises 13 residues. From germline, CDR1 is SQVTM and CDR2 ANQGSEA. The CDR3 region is CSVGTGGIDTQYF. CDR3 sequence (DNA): TGCAGCGTTGGTACAGGGGGTATAGATACGCAGTATTTT.

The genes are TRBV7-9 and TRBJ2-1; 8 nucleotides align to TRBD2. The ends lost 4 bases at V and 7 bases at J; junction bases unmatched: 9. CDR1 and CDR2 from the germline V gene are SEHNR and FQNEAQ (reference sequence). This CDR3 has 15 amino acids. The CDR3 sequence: CASSSSGSARNEQFF. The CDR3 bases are TGTGCCAGCAGCTCGAGCGGGAGCGCCCGAAATGAGCAGTTCTTC.

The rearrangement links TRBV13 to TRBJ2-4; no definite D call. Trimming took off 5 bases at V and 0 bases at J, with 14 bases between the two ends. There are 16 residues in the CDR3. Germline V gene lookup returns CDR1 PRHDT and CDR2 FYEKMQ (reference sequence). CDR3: CASSILPQRAKNIQYF. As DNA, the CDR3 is TGTGCCAGCAGCATCCTCCCCCAGCGAGCCAAAAACATTCAGTACTTC.

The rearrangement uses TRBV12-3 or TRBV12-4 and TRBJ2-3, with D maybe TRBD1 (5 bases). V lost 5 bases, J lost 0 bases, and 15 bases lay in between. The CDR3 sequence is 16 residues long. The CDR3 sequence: CASSPRTQSSTDTQYF. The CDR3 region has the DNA TGTGCCAGCAGTCCCCGGACACAGTCTAGCACAGATACGCAGTATTTT.

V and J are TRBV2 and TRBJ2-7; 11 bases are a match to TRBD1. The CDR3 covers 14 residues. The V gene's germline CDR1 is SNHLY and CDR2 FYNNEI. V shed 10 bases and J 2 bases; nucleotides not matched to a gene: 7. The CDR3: CATRWDRGTYEQYF. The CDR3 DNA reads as TGTGCCACACGCTGGGACAGGGGGACCTACGAGCAGTACTTC.

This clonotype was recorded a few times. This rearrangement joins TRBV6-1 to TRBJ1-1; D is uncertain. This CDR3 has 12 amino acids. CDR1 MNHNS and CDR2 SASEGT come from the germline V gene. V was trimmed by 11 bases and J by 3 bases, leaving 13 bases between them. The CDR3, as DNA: TGTGCCGGCGCTCGAGGAGACACTGAAGCTTTCTTT. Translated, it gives CAGARGDTEAFF.

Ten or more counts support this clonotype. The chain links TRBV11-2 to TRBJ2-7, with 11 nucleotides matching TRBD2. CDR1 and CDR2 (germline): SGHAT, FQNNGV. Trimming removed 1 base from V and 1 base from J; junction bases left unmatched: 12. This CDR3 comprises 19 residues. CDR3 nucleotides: TGTGCCAGCAGCTTAGTACCATTGGCTAGCGGGAGGTTTTCCTACGAGCAGTACTTC. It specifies CASSLVPLASGRFSYEQYF.

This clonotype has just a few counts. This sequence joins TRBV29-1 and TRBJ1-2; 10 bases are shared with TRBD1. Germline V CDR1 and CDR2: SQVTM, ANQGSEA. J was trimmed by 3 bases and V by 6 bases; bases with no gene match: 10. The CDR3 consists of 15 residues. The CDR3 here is CSVPPSGTGDYGYTF. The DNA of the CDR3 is TGCAGCGTCCCCCCCTCGGGGACAGGGGACTATGGCTACACCTTC.

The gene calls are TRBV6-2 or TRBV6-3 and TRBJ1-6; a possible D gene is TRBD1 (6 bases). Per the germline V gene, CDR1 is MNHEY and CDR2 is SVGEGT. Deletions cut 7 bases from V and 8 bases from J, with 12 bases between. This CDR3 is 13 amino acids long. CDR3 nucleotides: TGTGCCAGCAAACAGGGAAACGATTCACCCCTCCACTTT. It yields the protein CASKQGNDSPLHF.

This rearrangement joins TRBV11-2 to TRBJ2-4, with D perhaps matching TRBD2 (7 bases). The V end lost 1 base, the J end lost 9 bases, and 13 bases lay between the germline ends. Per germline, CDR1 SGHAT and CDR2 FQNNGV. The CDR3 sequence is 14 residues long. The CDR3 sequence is CASSLVPGEGIQYF. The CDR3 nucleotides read TGTGCCAGCAGCTTAGTCCCAGGGGAGGGCATTCAGTACTTC.

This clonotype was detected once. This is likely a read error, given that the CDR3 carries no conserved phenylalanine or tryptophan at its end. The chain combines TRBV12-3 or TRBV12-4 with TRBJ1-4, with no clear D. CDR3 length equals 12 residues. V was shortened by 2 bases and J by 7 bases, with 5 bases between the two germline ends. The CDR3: CASSLRGEKLFY. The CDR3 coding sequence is TGTGCCAGCAGTTTACGGGGTGAAAAACTGTTTTAT.

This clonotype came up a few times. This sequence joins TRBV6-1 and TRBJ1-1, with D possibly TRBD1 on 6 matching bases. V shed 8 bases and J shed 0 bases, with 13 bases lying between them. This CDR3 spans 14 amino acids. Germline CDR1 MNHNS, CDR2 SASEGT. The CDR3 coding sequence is TGTGCCAGCCGGGGGGGGCCAATGAACACTGAAGCTTTCTTT. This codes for CASRGGPMNTEAFF.

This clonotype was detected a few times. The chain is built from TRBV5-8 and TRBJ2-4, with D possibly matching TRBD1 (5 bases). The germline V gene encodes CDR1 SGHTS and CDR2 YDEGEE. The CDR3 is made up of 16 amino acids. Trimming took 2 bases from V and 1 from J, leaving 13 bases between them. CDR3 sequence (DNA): TGTGCCAGCAGCTTTCCAGGGTCGGGTGCCAAAAACATTCAGTACTTC. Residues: CASSFPGSGAKNIQYF.

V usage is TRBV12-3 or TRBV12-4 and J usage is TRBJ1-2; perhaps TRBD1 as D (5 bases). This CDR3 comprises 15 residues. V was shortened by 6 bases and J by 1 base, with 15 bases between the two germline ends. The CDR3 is CASRPEGRSNYGYTF. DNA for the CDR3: TGTGCCAGCAGACCCGAGGGACGGAGTAACTATGGCTACACCTTC.

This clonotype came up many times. This chain's CDR3 is CSVAGAGELFF. The CDR3, as DNA: TGCAGCGTTGCAGGGGCCGGGGAGCTGTTTTTT. The chain joins TRBV29-1 to TRBJ2-2, with TRBD1 as a possible D gene (6 bases). V lost 4 bases, J lost 6 bases, and 6 bases lay in between. This CDR3 region has 11 residues. In germline, CDR1 is SQVTM, CDR2 ANQGSEA.